Listed below are T cell receptor beta chains from one sample, sequenced in a study of Tregs in tolerant kidney transplant recipients. The assay was immunoSEQ multiplex PCR, and TCRdb's table has in-frame clones only and misses some. Here the sample spans 35,000 to 50,000 clones, around 95% being singletons. No cognate antigen is known for these TCRs. Sequencing was carried out using Tregs from blood cultured with allogeneic cells. Source of these receptors: a human donor in good health. Both conserved end residues are part of each CDR3. Fields, in order: V gene, clone size, D gene, J gene, CDR3 DNA, CDR3 protein. The D gene is left open where the match is weak. Size is stated for part of the rows, as once, few or many counts, or as a class when the clone is expanded.

>TRBV5-4|.|TRBD2|TRBJ2-7
TGTGCCAGCAGCTCCCCGGGGACTAGAAAGAACGAGCAGTACTTC
CASSSPGTRKNEQYF
>TRBV6-6|.|TRBD1|TRBJ1-4
TGTGCCAGCAGCGAAGGGGGCAGGGGAGGGGAAAAACTGTTTTTT
CASSEGGRGGEKLFF
>TRBV5-1|.|.|TRBJ1-2
TGCGCCAGCAGCTTGGAGGAGGACCTTAACTATGGCTACACCTTC
CASSLEEDLNYGYTF
>TRBV13|.|.|TRBJ1-3
TGTGCCAGCAGTCCAACAGGGCGCGGAAACACCATATATTTT
CASSPTGRGNTIYF
>TRBV19|.|.|TRBJ2-7
TGTGCCAGTAGTATAGGCCGGGCCTATTCCTACGAGCAGTACTTC
CASSIGRAYSYEQYF
>TRBV7-8|.|TRBD1|TRBJ2-5
TGTGCCAGCAGCAGCACAGGGGGCCTGACCCAGTACTTC
CASSSTGGLTQYF
>TRBV11-2|.|.|TRBJ2-1
TGTGCCAGCAGCCGGACCAGGGGCCGCCTCAATGAGCAGTTCTTC
CASSRTRGRLNEQFF
>TRBV7-2|.|.|TRBJ2-6
TGTGCCAGCAGCTCGCTAAGGGTCGTAGGGGCCAACGTCCTGACTTTC
CASSSLRVVGANVLTF
>TRBV5-1|.|.|TRBJ1-2
TGCGCCAGCAGCTTGGTCTCTAACTATGGCTACACCTTC
CASSLVSNYGYTF
>TRBV20-1|.|.|TRBJ2-1
TGCAGTGCCAGGAGGGCAGGGGAGCAGTTCTTC
CSARRAGEQFF
>TRBV5-1|.|.|TRBJ2-7
TGCGCCAGCAGCCCCAGGGGCCGTGACTCCTACGAGCAGTACTTC
CASSPRGRDSYEQYF
>TRBV15|.|TRBD1|TRBJ2-1
TGTGCCACCAGCAAGTTCCGGGACAGGGGTCCGGATGAGCAGTTCTTC
CATSKFRDRGPDEQFF
>TRBV2|.|.|TRBJ1-2
TGTGCCAGCAGTGTAGGGTTCGATGGCTACACCTTC
CASSVGFDGYTF
>TRBV5-1|.|.|TRBJ2-7
TGCGCCAGCAGCTCCGGACAGAGCTACGAGCAGTACTTC
CASSSGQSYEQYF
>TRBV6-6|.|TRBD1|TRBJ1-2
TGTGCCAGCAGTTACACCCGACGGACAGGTCAATATGGCTACACCTTC
CASSYTRRTGQYGYTF
>TRBV7-9|.|TRBD2|TRBJ2-5
TGTGCCAGCAGCCTGGGCCAACTAGCGGGAGCGTGGGAGACCCAGTACTTC
CASSLGQLAGAWETQYF
>TRBV27|.|.|TRBJ2-3
TGTGCCAGCAGTTACACCCCCCGCAGGTTGGCTGCAGATACGCAGTATTTT
CASSYTPRRLAADTQYF
>TRBV5-6|.|.|TRBJ2-5
TGTGCCAGCAGCTGGGACGGGGATCTCCAAGAGACCCAGTACTTC
CASSWDGDLQETQYF
>TRBV18|once|.|TRBJ1-2
TGTGCCAGCTCACCACCCCAGGGTGCCGCTGGCTACACCTTC
CASSPPQGAAGYTF
>TRBV6-5|.|TRBD1|TRBJ1-1
TGTGCCAGCAGGCGGGACAGATTAAACACTGAAGCTTTCTTT
CASRRDRLNTEAFF
>TRBV18|.|.|TRBJ1-2
TGTGCCAGCTCATCTCCTCAGGGGTATGGCTACACCTTC
CASSSPQGYGYTF
>TRBV7-7|.|.|TRBJ2-1
TGTGCTAGCAGCTTACCCTCTCCCGGGATCTCCTACAATGAGCAGTTCTTC
CASSLPSPGISYNEQFF
>TRBV6-5|.|.|TRBJ1-1
TGTGCCAGCAGTTACGTACCCCTCGGCACTGAAGCTTTCTTT
CASSYVPLGTEAFF
>TRBV7-2|.|.|TRBJ1-5
TGTGCCAGCAGCAAACAGGGTTGGGGCAATCAGCCCCAGCATTTT
CASSKQGWGNQPQHF
>TRBV7-6|.|.|TRBJ2-3
TGTGCCAGCAGCACTAGGGTAGGGGATACGCAGTATTTT
CASSTRVGDTQYF
>TRBV6-1|.|TRBD1|TRBJ2-2
TGTGCCATCCAGCTATTCCAACAGGGGGCCGGGGAGCTGTTTTTT
CAIQLFQQGAGELFF
>TRBV9|.|.|TRBJ2-5
TGTGCCAGCAGCGTAGCTACGTCGGGGATACGGGCCCAAGAGACCCAGTACTTC
CASSVATSGIRAQETQYF
>TRBV5-6|.|.|TRBJ1-3
TGTGCCAGCAGCTTGTTTGACCGCGGAAACACCATATATTTT
CASSLFDRGNTIYF
>TRBV2|.|.|TRBJ1-1
TGTGCCAGCAGTGTCGAACAGAACACTGAAGCTTTCTTT
CASSVEQNTEAFF
>TRBV25-1|.|.|TRBJ1-2
TGTGCCAGCAGTGAATTCGGGTTTTACGATGGCTACACCTTC
CASSEFGFYDGYTF
>TRBV5-1|.|.|TRBJ2-3
TGCGCCAGCAGCAATAGCGGTTTAGATACGCAGTATTTT
CASSNSGLDTQYF
>TRBV13|.|.|TRBJ2-1
TGTGCCAGCAGCTCGACCCCCCGGACTATTTACAATGAGCAGTTCTTC
CASSSTPRTIYNEQFF
>TRBV14|.|.|TRBJ2-7
TGTGCTGGCTCCACGCAATACCCAAACGAGCAGTACTTC
CAGSTQYPNEQYF
>TRBV18|.|.|TRBJ1-1
TGTGCCAGCTCACCTCCTTCGACCGCTCAGAACACTGAAGCTTTCTTT
CASSPPSTAQNTEAFF
>TRBV5-3|.|.|TRBJ2-7
TGTGCCAGAAGGCCCGGAGACAGGCCCTTCTACGAGCAGTACTTC
CARRPGDRPFYEQYF
>TRBV5-1|.|.|TRBJ1-4
TGCGCCAGCCGAAGACAGCCTGCAACTAATGAAAAACTGTTTTTT
CASRRQPATNEKLFF
>TRBV2|.|TRBD2|TRBJ2-5
TGTGCCAGCATGCGGGCTAGCGGGGGAATCCAAGAGACCCAGTACTTC
CASMRASGGIQETQYF
>TRBV5-1|.|.|TRBJ2-6
TGCGCCAGCAGCTTGGGTTCCACCTCTGGGGCCAACGTCCTGACTTTC
CASSLGSTSGANVLTF
>TRBV2|.|.|TRBJ1-2
TGTGCCAGCAGATTAGAGAGGGCGGCAAACTATGGCTACACCTTC
CASRLERAANYGYTF
>TRBV5-1|.|TRBD1|TRBJ2-2
TGCGCCAGCACCCCAGGGGGCGGCACCGGGGAGCTGTTTTTT
CASTPGGGTGELFF
>TRBV21-1|.|.|TRBJ1-1
.
CASSYVGYGANTEAFF
>TRBV11-2|.|.|TRBJ1-1
TGTGCCAGCAGCTTAGGGTGGGGGCCGGGCACTGAAGCTTTCTTT
CASSLGWGPGTEAFF